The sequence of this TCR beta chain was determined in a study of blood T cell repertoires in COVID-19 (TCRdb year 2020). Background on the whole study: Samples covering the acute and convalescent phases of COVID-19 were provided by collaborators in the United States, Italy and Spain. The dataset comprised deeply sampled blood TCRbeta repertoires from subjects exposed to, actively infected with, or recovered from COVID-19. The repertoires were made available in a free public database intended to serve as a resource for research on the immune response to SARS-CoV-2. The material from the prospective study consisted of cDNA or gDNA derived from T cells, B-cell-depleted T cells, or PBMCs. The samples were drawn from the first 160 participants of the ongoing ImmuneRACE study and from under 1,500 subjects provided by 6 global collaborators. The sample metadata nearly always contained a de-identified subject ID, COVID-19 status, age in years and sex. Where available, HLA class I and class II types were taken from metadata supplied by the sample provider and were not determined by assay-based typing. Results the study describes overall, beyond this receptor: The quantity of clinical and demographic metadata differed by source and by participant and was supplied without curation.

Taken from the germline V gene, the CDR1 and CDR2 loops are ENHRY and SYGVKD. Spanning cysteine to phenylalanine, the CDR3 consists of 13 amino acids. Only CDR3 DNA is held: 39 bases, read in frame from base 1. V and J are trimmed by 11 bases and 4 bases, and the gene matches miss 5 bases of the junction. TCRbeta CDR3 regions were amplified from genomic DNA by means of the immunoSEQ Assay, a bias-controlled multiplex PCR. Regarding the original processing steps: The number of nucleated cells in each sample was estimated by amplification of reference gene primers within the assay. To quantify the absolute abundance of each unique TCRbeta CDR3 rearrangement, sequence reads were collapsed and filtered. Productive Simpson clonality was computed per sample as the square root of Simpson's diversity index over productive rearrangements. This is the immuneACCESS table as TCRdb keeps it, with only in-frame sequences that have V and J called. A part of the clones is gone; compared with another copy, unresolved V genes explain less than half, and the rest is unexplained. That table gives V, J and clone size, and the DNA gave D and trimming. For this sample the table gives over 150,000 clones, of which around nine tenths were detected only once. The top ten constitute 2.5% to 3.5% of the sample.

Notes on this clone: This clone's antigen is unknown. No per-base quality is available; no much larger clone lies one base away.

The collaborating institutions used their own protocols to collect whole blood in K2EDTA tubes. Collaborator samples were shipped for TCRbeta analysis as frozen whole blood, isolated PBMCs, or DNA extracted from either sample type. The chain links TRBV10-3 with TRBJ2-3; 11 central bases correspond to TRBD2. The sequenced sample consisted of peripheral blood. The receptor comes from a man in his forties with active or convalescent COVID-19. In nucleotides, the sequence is TGTGCCTCGACTAGCGGGGTAGCAGATACGCAGTATTTT. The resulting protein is CASTSGVADTQYF.